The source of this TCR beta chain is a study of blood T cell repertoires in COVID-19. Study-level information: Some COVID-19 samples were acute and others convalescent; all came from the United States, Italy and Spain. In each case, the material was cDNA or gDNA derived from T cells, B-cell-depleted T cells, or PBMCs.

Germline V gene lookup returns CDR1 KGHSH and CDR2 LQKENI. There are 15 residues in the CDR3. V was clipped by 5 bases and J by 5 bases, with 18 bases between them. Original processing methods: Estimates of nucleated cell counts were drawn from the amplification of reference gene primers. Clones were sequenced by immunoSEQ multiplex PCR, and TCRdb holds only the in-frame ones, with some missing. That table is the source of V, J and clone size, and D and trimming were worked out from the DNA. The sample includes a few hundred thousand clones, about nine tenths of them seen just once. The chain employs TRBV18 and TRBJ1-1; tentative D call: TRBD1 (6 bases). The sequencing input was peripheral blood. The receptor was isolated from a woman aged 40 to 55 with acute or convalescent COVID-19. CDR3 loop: CASSSAKGVLTEAFF. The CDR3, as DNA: TGTGCCAGCTCATCTGCTAAGGGGGTACTGACTGAAGCTTTCTTT.